This T cell receptor beta chain stems from a study of T cells after yellow fever vaccination. Via MiXCR, TCRdb re-called the 5' RACE reads, giving one row per CDR3 protein. This sample carries approximately 300,000 distinct CDR3 sequences, about 10% of them seen once, and the ten largest clones take 2.5% to 4%. This CDR3 has 15 amino acids. CDR1 is MNHNS, CDR2 SASEGT, per germline. This clonotype was counted a few times. One end of the junction varies from germline; a read error may be responsible. The receptor comes from a man between 18 and 29 years old who received the YFV17D yellow fever vaccine. This specimen was CD4+ T cells sorted from PBMCs, taken 45 days after the yellow fever booster vaccination. This sequence joins TRBV6-1 and TRBJ2-5; D possibly corresponds to TRBD2 (7 bases). The CDR3 DNA reads as TGTGCCAGCACCCGGGGGGCGGTCGGGGAAGAAACCCAGTACTTC. Protein: CASTRGAVGEETQYF.